Listed below are T cell receptor beta chains from one sample, sequenced in a study of blood T cell repertoires in COVID-19. The repertoire was sequenced with immunoSEQ multiplex PCR; TCRdb's copy has only in-frame clones and lacks some. The table has about 84,000 clones, approximately 76% seen once. What was sequenced was peripheral blood. The receptors here all came from a man aged 65 to 79 with acute or convalescent COVID-19. The CDR3 runs from the conserved cysteine through the conserved F or W. Each record gives: J gene, V gene, CDR3 protein.

j_call: TRBJ2-1; v_call: TRBV28; cdr3_aa: CASIDSSSSYNEQFF
j_call: TRBJ1-2; v_call: TRBV19; cdr3_aa: CASHPPGQLSGYTF
j_call: TRBJ1-5; v_call: TRBV12-5; cdr3_aa: CASSPKGLNQPQHF
j_call: TRBJ1-4; v_call: TRBV30; cdr3_aa: CAWTPSRLNEKLFF
j_call: TRBJ2-1; v_call: TRBV11-2; cdr3_aa: CASSLTGTDEQFF
j_call: TRBJ1-2; v_call: TRBV5-1; cdr3_aa: CASSLLRQGENGYTF
j_call: TRBJ2-3; v_call: TRBV11-3; cdr3_aa: CASSLSGQGKHTQYF
j_call: TRBJ2-5; v_call: TRBV29-1; cdr3_aa: CSVQENRQETQYF
j_call: TRBJ1-6; v_call: TRBV28; cdr3_aa: CASTSRGSVRTLHF
j_call: TRBJ2-3; v_call: TRBV7-6; cdr3_aa: CASSLRGGGTRTDTQYF
j_call: TRBJ1-2; v_call: TRBV20-1; cdr3_aa: CSASVTGANYGYTF
j_call: TRBJ1-2; v_call: TRBV5-8; cdr3_aa: CASSLREAYGYTF
j_call: TRBJ1-5; v_call: TRBV15; cdr3_aa: CATSRAVNNQPQHF
j_call: TRBJ2-1; v_call: TRBV7-9; cdr3_aa: CASSPGTSGRTPQYNEQFF
j_call: TRBJ1-4; v_call: TRBV7-2; cdr3_aa: CASSPGRGGNEKLFF
j_call: TRBJ2-2; v_call: TRBV7-3; cdr3_aa: CASSLGAPGAGTGELFF
j_call: TRBJ2-1; v_call: TRBV9; cdr3_aa: CASSVDYGGTNEQFF
j_call: TRBJ2-1; v_call: TRBV4-2; cdr3_aa: CASSPLSLYNEQFF
j_call: TRBJ2-7; v_call: TRBV28; cdr3_aa: CASGLDREFGSAIYEQYF
j_call: TRBJ2-1; v_call: TRBV30; cdr3_aa: CAWSGWMETPSLSYNEQFF
j_call: TRBJ2-1; v_call: TRBV15; cdr3_aa: CATSRGLAGHNEQFF
j_call: TRBJ2-5; v_call: TRBV5-1; cdr3_aa: CASSSGQGPLQETQYF
j_call: TRBJ1-1; v_call: TRBV10-3; cdr3_aa: CAISEGTGGSILKAFF
j_call: TRBJ2-2; v_call: TRBV7-2; cdr3_aa: CASSLRGRDTGELFF
j_call: TRBJ1-1; v_call: TRBV18; cdr3_aa: CASSPPGARFEAFF
j_call: TRBJ2-2; v_call: TRBV19; cdr3_aa: CASRSPPLAGNTGELFF
j_call: TRBJ1-1; v_call: TRBV4-1; cdr3_aa: CASSHFRGGETEAFF
j_call: TRBJ1-2; v_call: TRBV19; cdr3_aa: CASSTWTVTHGYTF
j_call: TRBJ1-6; v_call: TRBV7-9; cdr3_aa: CASSSSRGQGAGSPLHF
j_call: TRBJ1-5; v_call: TRBV6-5; cdr3_aa: CASSPIVAGHQPQHF
j_call: TRBJ1-1; v_call: TRBV7-9; cdr3_aa: CASSSVEDQNTEAFF
j_call: TRBJ1-3; v_call: TRBV7-2; cdr3_aa: CASSHSGQGIISGNTIYF
j_call: TRBJ2-3; v_call: TRBV18; cdr3_aa: CASSPTTGDTQYF
j_call: TRBJ2-3; v_call: TRBV5-4; cdr3_aa: CASSRDSSTDTQYF
j_call: TRBJ2-1; v_call: TRBV6-1; cdr3_aa: CASSEEILTLSYNEQFF
j_call: TRBJ1-6; v_call: TRBV10-3; cdr3_aa: CAKAAGQNSPLHF
j_call: TRBJ1-3; v_call: TRBV11-3; cdr3_aa: CASSEGQGRGNTIYF
j_call: TRBJ2-1; v_call: TRBV5-1; cdr3_aa: CASSWSGYSNEQFF
j_call: TRBJ1-1; v_call: TRBV5-8; cdr3_aa: CASSSNLNTEAFF
j_call: TRBJ2-5; v_call: TRBV7-9; cdr3_aa: CASSQGGLAETQYF
j_call: TRBJ1-1; v_call: TRBV6-5; cdr3_aa: CASQQGANTEAFF
j_call: TRBJ2-1; v_call: TRBV7-9; cdr3_aa: CASSLGVSGSAYNEQFF
j_call: TRBJ2-1; v_call: TRBV6-7; cdr3_aa: CASIPCREGNEQFF
j_call: TRBJ2-5; v_call: TRBV7-8; cdr3_aa: CASSLVEWRETQYF
j_call: TRBJ2-7; v_call: TRBV6-5; cdr3_aa: CASSEGQDLGYEQYF
j_call: TRBJ1-5; v_call: TRBV28; cdr3_aa: CASTQGGFNSNQPQHF
j_call: TRBJ2-7; v_call: TRBV9; cdr3_aa: CASSLSSGSYEQYF
j_call: TRBJ2-1; v_call: TRBV15; cdr3_aa: CATSTKAPGKYNEQFF
j_call: TRBJ2-1; v_call: TRBV19; cdr3_aa: CASSKGGSSYNEQFF
j_call: TRBJ1-2; v_call: TRBV24-1; cdr3_aa: CATSDPGGSDYGYTF
j_call: TRBJ1-4; v_call: TRBV5-4; cdr3_aa: CASSFGTGNEKLFF
j_call: TRBJ2-2; v_call: TRBV5-8; cdr3_aa: CASSLAGGQGGTGELFF
j_call: TRBJ2-1; v_call: TRBV7-2; cdr3_aa: CASSRGTGISYEQFF
j_call: TRBJ1-1; v_call: TRBV7-9; cdr3_aa: CASSPHRGMDTEAFF
j_call: TRBJ1-1; v_call: TRBV4-1; cdr3_aa: CASSQGSGLNTEAFF
j_call: TRBJ1-1; v_call: TRBV14; cdr3_aa: CASSQTGKAAEAFF
j_call: TRBJ2-7; v_call: TRBV5-1; cdr3_aa: CASSFWAQSSYEQYF
j_call: TRBJ2-7; v_call: TRBV18; cdr3_aa: CASSPWDTDSYEQYF
j_call: TRBJ2-3; v_call: TRBV11-3; cdr3_aa: CASSPYGGGVTDTQYF